These 12 T cell receptor beta chains came from one sample sequenced in a study of blood T cell repertoires in COVID-19 (dated by TCRdb to about 2020). Library method: the immunoSEQ multiplex PCR assay. In its TCRdb copy, this immuneACCESS table keeps in-frame sequences only and misses some clones. Where compared with another copy, unresolved V genes explain less than half of these, and the others have no known cause. This sample comprises approximately 25,000 clones, approximately 90% of them detected only once. The ten largest clones capture 9.5% to 15% of the sample. Sequencing was carried out using peripheral blood. The source of these receptors is a woman older than 75 with active or convalescent COVID-19.

This clone was found once. V and J are TRBV10-3 and TRBJ1-2; possible D gene TRBD1, 6 bases. The V gene's germline CDR1 is ENHRY and CDR2 SYGVKD. V shed 3 bases and J shed 2 bases, with 16 bases lying between them. The CDR3 totals 16 residues. CDR3 sequence: CAISDPSGRGNYGYTF. The CDR3 nucleotides read TGTGCCATCAGTGACCCCTCGGGCAGGGGCAACTATGGCTACACCTTC.

V gene TRBV5-1 combines with J gene TRBJ2-2, with a tentative D call TRBD2 (7 bases). The CDR3 has 17 residues. CDR1 is SGHRS, CDR2 YFSETQ, per germline. V lost 2 bases and J 0 bases, leaving 14 bases between the germline ends. As DNA, the CDR3 is TGCGCCAGCAGCTTCGGTGGGGGGGCCGCGAACACCGGGGAGCTGTTTTTT. Protein product: CASSFGGGAANTGELFF.

The J gene is TRBJ1-2, the V gene TRBV6-2 or TRBV6-3, with 8 bases that match TRBD1. The germline gives CDR1 MNHEY, CDR2 SVGEGT. The CDR3 runs to 16 residues. Trimming cost V 6 bases and J 7 bases; bases outside gene matches: 16. The CDR3 nucleotides read TGTGCCAGCAGCCTGGACAGGGCAGCGGTTACCCGTGGCTACACCTTC. This gives the protein CASSLDRAAVTRGYTF.

This clone was counted a few times. The V gene is TRBV5-1, the J gene TRBJ2-6, with D unclear. V dropped 0 bases and J dropped 0 bases, with 7 bases sitting between them. The CDR3 has 16 amino acids. CDR1 SGHRS and CDR2 YFSETQ come from the germline V gene. CDR3 region: CASSLVGSSGANVLTF. The CDR3 nucleotides read TGCGCCAGCAGCTTGGTTGGCAGCTCTGGGGCCAACGTCCTGACTTTC.

The gene calls are TRBV6-5 and TRBJ2-4, with 7 bases aligning to TRBD1. This CDR3 is 13 amino acids long. The junction had 15 bases not matched to a gene; V was cut back by 6 bases and J by 16 bases. The germline CDR1 and CDR2 sequences are MNHEY and SVGAGI. The CDR3 loop is CASSPNRQGRLYF. The CDR3 nucleotides read TGTGCCAGCAGCCCAAACCGACAGGGTCGCCTATACTTC.

This sequence joins TRBV6-1 and TRBJ2-1; maybe TRBD2 (5 bases). CDR1 and CDR2 (germline): MNHNS, SASEGT. The CDR3 has 13 residues. Trimming pared 6 bases from V and 3 bases from J, leaving 9 bases between. The CDR3 spells CASRVGSYNEQFF. The CDR3 DNA reads as TGTGCCAGCAGAGTAGGGAGCTACAATGAGCAGTTCTTC.

This clone was counted once. V is TRBV6-4 and J is TRBJ1-1, with TRBD1 matching 8 bases. The CDR3 contains 15 residues. Germline trimming cut 3 bases from V and 0 bases from J; bases unmatched to any gene: 3. Per the germline V gene, CDR1 is MRHNA and CDR2 is SNTAGT. The chain's CDR3 is CASSEQGGLNTEAFF. The CDR3 nucleotides read TGTGCCAGCAGTGAACAGGGGGGGTTGAACACTGAAGCTTTCTTT.

The chain joins TRBV2 to TRBJ2-4; 7 nucleotides line up with TRBD1. Germline-derived CDR1 and CDR2 are SNHLY and FYNNEI. The V and J ends lost 6 bases and 11 bases, in that order; junction bases with no gene match: 7. This CDR3 contains 12 residues. The CDR3 DNA follows: TGTGCCAGCAGCCAGAGAGGGGGCCTTCAGTACTTC. Its translation: CASSQRGGLQYF.

This sequence joins TRBV5-1 and TRBJ1-1, with no clear D. Germline lookup yields CDR1 SGHRS and CDR2 YFSETQ. Trimming pared 4 bases from V and 4 bases from J, leaving 14 bases between. This CDR3 spans 14 amino acids. CDR3 nucleotide sequence: TGCGCCAGCAGCCGAGGTACGGGAGGCACTGAAGCTTTCTTT. Amino acids: CASSRGTGGTEAFF.

The V call is TRBV15, the J call TRBJ2-7, with D perhaps TRBD2 (5 bases). The CDR3 consists of 15 residues. Trimming left V 3 bases short and J 3 bases short, with 15 bases between. Germline CDR1 reads LNHNV; CDR2 reads YYDKDF (reference sequence). The CDR3: CATSRRGSTDYEQYF. CDR3 nucleotides: TGTGCCACCAGCAGGCGCGGGTCGACGGACTACGAGCAGTACTTC.

This rearrangement joins TRBV29-1 to TRBJ2-7; TRBD2 is a possible D gene (5 bases). The CDR3 extends over 13 amino acids. The V end was cut by 4 bases, the J end by 6 bases, with 16 bases between. CDR1 and CDR2 (germline): SQVTM, ANQGSEA. The CDR3 protein is CSVVPDEGTEQYF. CDR3 nucleotide sequence: TGCAGCGTTGTACCCGACGAGGGTACCGAGCAGTACTTC.

This clone was found a few times. This chain joins TRBV18 and TRBJ2-1; D is unclear. V lost 8 bases, J lost 3 bases, and 14 bases lay in between. The CDR3 has 14 residues. The V gene's germline CDR1 is KGHSH and CDR2 LQKENI. The CDR3 spells CASGDGSGYNEQFF. CDR3 nucleotides: TGTGCCAGCGGAGATGGGTCGGGCTACAATGAGCAGTTCTTC.